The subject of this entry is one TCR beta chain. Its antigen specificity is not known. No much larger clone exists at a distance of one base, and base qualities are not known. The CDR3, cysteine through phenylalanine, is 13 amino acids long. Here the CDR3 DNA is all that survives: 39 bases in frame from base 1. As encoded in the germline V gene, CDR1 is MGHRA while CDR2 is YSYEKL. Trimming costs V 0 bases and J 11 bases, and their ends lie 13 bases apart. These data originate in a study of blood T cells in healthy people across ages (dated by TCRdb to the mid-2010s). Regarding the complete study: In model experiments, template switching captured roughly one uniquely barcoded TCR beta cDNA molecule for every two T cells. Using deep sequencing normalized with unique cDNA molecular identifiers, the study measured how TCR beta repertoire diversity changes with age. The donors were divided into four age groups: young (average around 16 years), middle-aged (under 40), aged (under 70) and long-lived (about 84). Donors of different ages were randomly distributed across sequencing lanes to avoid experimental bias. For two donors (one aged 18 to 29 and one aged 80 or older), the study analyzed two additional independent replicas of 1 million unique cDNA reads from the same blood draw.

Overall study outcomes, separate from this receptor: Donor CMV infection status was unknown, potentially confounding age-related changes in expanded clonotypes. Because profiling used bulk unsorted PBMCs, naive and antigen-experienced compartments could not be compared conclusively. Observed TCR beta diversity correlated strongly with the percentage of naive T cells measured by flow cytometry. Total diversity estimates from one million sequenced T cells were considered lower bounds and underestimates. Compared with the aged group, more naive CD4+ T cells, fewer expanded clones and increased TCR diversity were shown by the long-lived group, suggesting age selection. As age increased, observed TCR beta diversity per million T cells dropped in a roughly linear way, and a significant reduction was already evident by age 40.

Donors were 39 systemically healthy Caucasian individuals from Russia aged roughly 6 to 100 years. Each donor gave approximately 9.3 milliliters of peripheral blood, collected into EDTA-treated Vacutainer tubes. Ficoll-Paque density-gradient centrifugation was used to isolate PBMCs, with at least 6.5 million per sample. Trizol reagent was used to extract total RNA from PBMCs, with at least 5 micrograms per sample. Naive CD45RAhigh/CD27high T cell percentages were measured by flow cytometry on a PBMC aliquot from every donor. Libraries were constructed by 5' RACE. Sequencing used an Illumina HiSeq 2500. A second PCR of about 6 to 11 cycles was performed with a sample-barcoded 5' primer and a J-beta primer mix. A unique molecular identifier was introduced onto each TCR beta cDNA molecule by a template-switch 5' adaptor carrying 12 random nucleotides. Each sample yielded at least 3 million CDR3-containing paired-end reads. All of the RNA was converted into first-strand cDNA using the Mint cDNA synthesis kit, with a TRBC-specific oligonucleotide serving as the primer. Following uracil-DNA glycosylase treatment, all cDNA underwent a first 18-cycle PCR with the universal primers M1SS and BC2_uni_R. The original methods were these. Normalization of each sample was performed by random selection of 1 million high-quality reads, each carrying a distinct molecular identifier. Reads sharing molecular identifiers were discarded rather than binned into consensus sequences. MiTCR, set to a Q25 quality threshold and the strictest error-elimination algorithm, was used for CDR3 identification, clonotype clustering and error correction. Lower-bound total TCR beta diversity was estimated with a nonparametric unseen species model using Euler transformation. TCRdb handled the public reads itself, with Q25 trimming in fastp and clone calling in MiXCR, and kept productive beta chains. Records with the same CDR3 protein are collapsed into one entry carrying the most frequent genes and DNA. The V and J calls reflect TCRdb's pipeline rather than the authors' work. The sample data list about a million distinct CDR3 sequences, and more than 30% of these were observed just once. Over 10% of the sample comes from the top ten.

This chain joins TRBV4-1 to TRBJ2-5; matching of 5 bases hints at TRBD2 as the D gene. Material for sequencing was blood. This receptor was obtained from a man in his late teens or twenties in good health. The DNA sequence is TGCGCCAGCAGCCAAGATTTGAGGGATGAGCAGTACTTC. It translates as CASSQDLRDEQYF.